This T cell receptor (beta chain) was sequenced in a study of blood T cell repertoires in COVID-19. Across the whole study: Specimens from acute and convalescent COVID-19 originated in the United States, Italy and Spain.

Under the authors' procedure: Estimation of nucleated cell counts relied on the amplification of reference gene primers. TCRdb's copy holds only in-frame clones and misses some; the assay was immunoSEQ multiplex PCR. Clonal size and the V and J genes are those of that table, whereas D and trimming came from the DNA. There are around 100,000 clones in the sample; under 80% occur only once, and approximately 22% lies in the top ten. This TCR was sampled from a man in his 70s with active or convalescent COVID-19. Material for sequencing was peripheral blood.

The CDR3 nucleotides read TGCGCCAGCAGCCAGTACGGAACTAGCGGGCTTGGAGATACGCAGTATTTT. Its translation: CASSQYGTSGLGDTQYF. The chain uses TRBV4-1 and TRBJ2-3; 9 bases agree with TRBD2. Trimming took 3 bases from V and 5 from J; bases not matched to a gene: 12. The CDR3 is made up of 17 amino acids. Germline assignment: CDR1 MGHRA and CDR2 YSYEKL.